This record covers a single T cell receptor (beta chain). Using immunoSEQ multiplex PCR, the repertoire was profiled, and TCRdb retains in-frame clones only, with some absent. The table lists 80,000 or so clones, roughly 91% of them singletons. The V gene lost 4 bases and the J gene lost 7 bases, with 11 bases spanning the gap. The length of the CDR3 is 12 residues. Germline-derived CDR1 and CDR2 are SGHRS and YFSETQ. The data were obtained in a study of OX40 agonist ivuxolimab in advanced cancers. Study background: Those enrolled were less than 85% male, with a mean age of approximately 60 years and ages from 23 to 79. Participants could have had prior anti-PD-1, anti-PD-L1 or anti-CTLA-4 therapy, and approximately 40% had some.

The sequence derives from an adult with an advanced solid tumor such as melanoma, head and neck, liver or kidney cancer. This rearrangement joins TRBV5-1 to TRBJ2-5; a possible D gene is TRBD2 (6 bases). Sample: CD4+ or CD8+ T cells sorted from blood, taken in a trial of the OX40 agonist ivuxolimab. The CDR3 nucleotides are TGCGCCAGCAGCGAGACTAGTTGGACCCAGTACTTC. Its protein product is CASSETSWTQYF. The whole variable domain, remainder taken from reference TRBV5-1 and TRBJ2-5, is KAGVTQTPRYLIKTRGQQVTLSCSPISGHRSVSWYQQTPGQGLQFLFEYFSETQRNKGNFPGRFSGRQFSNSRSEMNVSTLELGDSALYLCASSETSWTQYFGPGTRLLVL.